The T cell receptor beta chain under discussion was sequenced for a study of CXCR3-negative and CXCR3-positive naive CD8 T cells. CD45RO-CCR7+CD27+CD95- cells counted as naive CD8+ T cells. With respect to this clonotype: Antigen: not known.

5' RACE with UMI labels generated the TRB cDNA libraries. TCRdb reanalyzed the 5' RACE reads and collapses them to one entry per CDR3 protein, without DNA. The table for this sample gives approximately 90,000 distinct CDR3 sequences. Regarding the study as a whole: TRB CDR3s of CXCR3-positive naive cells were more hydrophobic than those of CXCR3-negative naive cells. CXCR3 expression dropped partially after cryopreservation, and most assays relied on fresh PBMCs. It was found that naive subsets had comparable surface CD5, and TCR strength was inferred from TRB CDR3 properties.

Germline-derived CDR1 and CDR2 are DFQATT and SNEGSKA (reference sequence). This CDR3 spans 17 amino acids. The chain has TRBV20-1 and TRBJ2-5; the D call of TRBD1 rests on TCRdb alone, since no DNA is present to check it. This clonotype was obtained from a human donor in good health. Some clones in this sample may be carry-over from other donors' samples. The specimen sequenced was naive CXCR3+ CD8+ T cells from blood. Indicated subset: CD45RO-CCR7+CD27+CD95- naive CD8+ T cells expressing CXCR3 (TNR3+). CDR3 region: CSARDRLYGKHQETQYF.